A single TCR beta chain is shown here with its context. These data belong to a study of Ad26.COV2.S vaccination and SARS-CoV-2 variants. Some clones are missing from TCRdb's copy, which holds only in-frame ones; the method was immunoSEQ multiplex PCR. The sample has 510,000 or so clones, 70% to 90% seen once; the top ten hold 9.5% to 15%. Treatment in this sample: around 19 received Ad26.COV2.S at low or high dose, single or two shots; 5 received placebo; per-sample allocation not given. The samples date from day 63 after the first vaccine or placebo injection. In the vaccine, an Ad26 vector expressed the SARS-CoV-2 spike of the Wuhan strain. The CDR3 extends over 14 amino acids. Losses at the gene ends were 3 bases for V and 2 bases for J; bases not matched to a gene: 5. Germline CDR1 is SQVTM and CDR2 is ANQGSEA.

This chain links TRBV29-1 with TRBJ1-1; 8 nucleotides match TRBD1. This TCR was recovered from a person between 18 and 60 years old who received the Ad26.COV2.S COVID-19 vaccine or a placebo. The sequencing used peripheral blood, collected in a trial of Ad26.COV2.S vaccine versus placebo. This CDR3 reads CSVEGGQVNTEAFF. CDR3 DNA: TGCAGCGTTGAGGGGGGACAGGTAAACACTGAAGCTTTCTTT.